Listed here are 19 T cell receptor beta chains from one sample, sequenced in a study of spatial heterogeneity in lung cancer. Study outcomes and limitations: Expanded alpha and beta TCR counts within tumors tracked tumor mutation counts.

No cognate antigen is known for these TCRs. Stated time point: sample taken at primary tumor resection. From the 5' RACE reads, TCRdb called clonotypes with MiXCR, one entry per CDR3 protein. In the table there are some 10,000 distinct CDR3 sequences, around 6% of which are singletons. This specimen consisted of lung tumor tissue, obtained at surgery. These receptors came from a male donor with early-stage non-small cell lung cancer.

This clonotype was observed at least ten times. This beta chain is a stray read from a library made for alpha chains; its abundance is not meaningful. The J gene is TRBJ2-1, the V gene TRBV20-1, with TRBD2 matching over 12 bases. Looked up from germline, CDR1 is DFQATT and CDR2 is SNEGSKA (reference sequence). Germline trimming cut 1 base from V and 7 bases from J; bases unmatched to any gene: 5. There are 15 residues in the CDR3. The CDR3 here is CSARVTSGRRNEQFF. The CDR3 nucleotides read TGCAGTGCTAGAGTGACTAGCGGGAGAAGGAATGAGCAGTTCTTC.

This clonotype counts as medium-sized. The size of this beta chain means little, since it is a stray read in a library made for alpha chains. The chain is built from TRBV7-7 and TRBJ2-3, with 10 positions matching TRBD2. Trimming cost V 0 bases and J 2 bases; bases outside gene matches: 5. The germline V gene has CDR1 SSHAT and CDR2 FNYEAQ (reference sequence). CDR3 length equals 17 residues. The DNA of the CDR3 is TGTGCCAGCAGCTTAGCAGCTAGCGGGGGAAACACAGATACGCAGTATTTT. Translation gives CASSLAASGGNTDTQYF.

This clonotype has at least ten counts. This beta chain is an off-target read within a library intended for alpha chains, so its frequency means little. The chain joins TRBV10-2 to TRBJ2-5, with D perhaps matching TRBD2 (7 bases). CDR1 and CDR2 (germline): WSHSY, SAAADI. The ends were cut back, 3 bases at V and 1 base at J, with 15 bases in the middle. This CDR3 comprises 16 residues. CDR3 coding DNA: TGCGCCAGCAGTGATGGGGGCAGCGGGATCCAAGAGACCCAGTACTTC. It is translated as CASSDGGSGIQETQYF.

This clonotype came up many times. In a library made to pick up alpha chains, this beta chain is a stray read with a size that means little. The chain carries TRBV6-6 and TRBJ1-4; D gene uncertain. V was cut by 8 bases and J by 6 bases, with 7 bases left in between. The CDR3 is 11 amino acids. Germline lookup yields CDR1 MNHNY and CDR2 SVGAGI (reference sequence). The CDR3 region is CASGNYEKLFF. CDR3 sequence (DNA): TGTGCCAGCGGAAACTATGAAAAACTGTTTTTT.

This clonotype was seen repeatedly, ten times or more. A library prepared for alpha chains yielded this beta chain as an off-target read; its size is of little meaning. The V gene is TRBV19, the J gene TRBJ2-5; 7 bases map to TRBD1. The V and J ends lost 5 bases and 5 bases, in that order; junction bases with no gene match: 8. Germline assignment: CDR1 LNHDA and CDR2 SQIVND (reference sequence). The CDR3 covers 14 residues. DNA of the CDR3: TGTGCCAGTAGTTTCCACAGGGGTTTGGAGACCCAGTACTTC. It encodes CASSFHRGLETQYF. Using reference TRBV19 and TRBJ2-5 for the parts outside the CDR3, the full variable domain is DGGITQSPKYLFRKEGQNVTLSCEQNLNHDAMYWYRQDPGQGLRLIYYSQIVNDFQKGDIAEGYSVSREKKESFPLTVTSAQKNPTAFYLCASSFHRGLETQYFGPGTRLLVL.

At least ten counts were recorded for this clonotype. This beta chain is off target for a library built for alpha chains, so its abundance means little. V and J are TRBV12-3 or TRBV12-4 and TRBJ2-1; the D call may be TRBD1 or TRBD2 (5 bases each). The CDR3 loop spans 14 amino acids. V was trimmed by 6 bases and J by 3 bases, leaving 12 bases between them. As DNA, the CDR3 is TGTGCCAGCAGGACCGGGACCAACTACAATGAGCAGTTCTTC. It yields the protein CASRTGTNYNEQFF.

This clonotype is medium-sized. Because the library targeted alpha chains, this beta chain is an off-target read whose size means little. The V and J genes are TRBV11-3 and TRBJ2-2, with D tentatively TRBD2 (6 bases). Trimming left V 5 bases short and J 7 bases short, with 14 bases between. Germline lookup yields CDR1 SGHNT and CDR2 YENEEA. The CDR3 has 14 residues. The CDR3 coding sequence is TGTGCCAGCAGCGCCACTAGCCTGGGCGGGGAGCTGTTTTTT. It codes for CASSATSLGGELFF.

This clonotype appeared a few times. This beta chain came through as a stray read in a library set up for alpha chains, and its size says little. This chain uses TRBV5-1 with TRBJ1-1, with 8 bases that match TRBD1. The CDR3 covers 15 residues. In germline, CDR1 is SGHRS, CDR2 YFSETQ. V lost 1 base to trimming and J lost 1 base; unmatched junction nucleotides: 3. The CDR3 DNA reads as TGCGCCAGCAGCTTGTACGACAGGGGGAACACTGAAGCTTTCTTT. Translation gives CASSLYDRGNTEAFF.

This clonotype has at least ten counts. Since the library was made to target alpha chains, this beta chain is a stray read and its abundance is not meaningful. The genes are TRBV5-1 and TRBJ1-5, with D unresolved. Trimming pared 0 bases from V and 5 bases from J, leaving 12 bases between. The CDR3 runs to 15 residues. CDR1 is SGHRS and CDR2 is YFSETQ in the germline V gene. CDR3 sequence reads: CASSLGLEGYQPQHF. The CDR3, as DNA: TGCGCCAGCAGCTTGGGGTTGGAGGGCTATCAGCCCCAGCATTTT. Combining the CDR3 with reference TRBV5-1 and TRBJ1-5 gives the whole variable domain KAGVTQTPRYLIKTRGQQVTLSCSPISGHRSVSWYQQTPGQGLQFLFEYFSETQRNKGNFPGRFSGRQFSNSRSEMNVSTLELGDSALYLCASSLGLEGYQPQHFGDGTRLSIL.

This clonotype was seen ten or more times. This beta chain is a stray read from a library made for alpha chains; its abundance is not meaningful. This chain links TRBV28 with TRBJ2-3; D is perhaps TRBD1 (6 bases). Germline values: CDR1 MDHEN, CDR2 SYDVKM. The length of the CDR3 is 16 residues. Trimming left V 4 bases short and J 0 bases short, with 14 bases between. CDR3 amino acids: CASSSPRGRSTDTQYF. The CDR3 DNA reads TGTGCCAGCAGTTCACCGAGGGGGAGAAGCACAGATACGCAGTATTTT.

This clonotype is classed as large. The size of this beta chain means little, since it is a stray read in a library made for alpha chains. The J gene is TRBJ1-1, the V gene TRBV7-6, with 8 bases fitting TRBD1. V lost 2 bases and J lost 1; bases outside the gene matches: 0. Germline V CDR1 and CDR2: SGHVS, FNYEAQ. This CDR3 is built from 14 residues. The CDR3 here is CASSLQGANTEAFF. CDR3 DNA: TGTGCCAGCAGCTTACAGGGGGCGAACACTGAAGCTTTCTTT.

In its sample, this clonotype was seen many times. Within a library made for alpha chains, this beta chain is off target, and its count is uninformative. The chain recombines TRBV20-1 with TRBJ1-1; possible D gene TRBD1, 5 bases. The CDR3 totals 16 residues. Germline CDR1 DFQATT, CDR2 SNEGSKA (reference sequence). Between the trimmed V and J ends, which lost 0 bases and 0 bases, there was a span of 14 bases. The CDR3 region is CSARDPGRPVNTEAFF. CDR3 nucleotides: TGCAGTGCTAGAGATCCGGGACGGCCGGTGAACACTGAAGCTTTCTTT.

This clonotype was counted many times. A library prepared for alpha chains yielded this beta chain as an off-target read; its size is of little meaning. This rearrangement joins TRBV5-4 to TRBJ1-5; D may be TRBD1 (5 bases). V lost 0 bases and J 4 bases, leaving 8 bases between the germline ends. Germline assignment: CDR1 SGHNT and CDR2 YYREEE (reference sequence). The CDR3 has 14 residues. In nucleotides, the CDR3 is TGTGCCAGCAGCTTGGCCGGGACTAATCAGCCCCAGCATTTT. Protein product: CASSLAGTNQPQHF.

This clonotype was detected many times. This beta chain turned up in a library designed for alpha chains; as an off-target read, its abundance says little. The chain carries TRBV27 and TRBJ1-2; the D gene is possibly TRBD1 (5 bases). The germline V gene has CDR1 MNHEY and CDR2 SMNVEV (reference sequence). The V gene lost 8 bases and the J gene lost 5 bases, with 18 bases spanning the gap. This CDR3 region has 14 residues. CDR3 sequence reads: CASRRDGVIYGYTF. The CDR3 DNA is TGTGCCAGCCGCCGGGACGGCGTAATATATGGCTACACCTTC.

This clonotype came up many times. Because the library targeted alpha chains, this beta chain is an off-target read whose size means little. The chain couples TRBV15 to TRBJ1-4; no clear D. Between the trimmed V and J ends, which lost 1 base and 5 bases, there was a span of 5 bases. The CDR3 contains 13 residues. Germline CDR1 LNHNV, CDR2 YYDKDF (reference sequence). The CDR3 DNA follows: TGTGCCACCAGCAGAGCGCCGAATGAAAAACTGTTTTTT. Translating it yields CATSRAPNEKLFF.

This clonotype appeared many times. Found in a library prepared for alpha chains, this beta chain is an off-target read, and its abundance has little meaning. This chain uses TRBV12-3 or TRBV12-4 with TRBJ2-1; possible D gene TRBD2, 5 bases. The V end was cut by 2 bases, the J end by 8 bases, with 7 bases between. The CDR3 sequence is 12 residues long. CDR3 in amino acids: CASSLYGDEQFF. CDR3 nucleotide sequence: TGTGCCAGCAGTTTATACGGGGATGAGCAGTTCTTC.

With respect to this clonotype: The library was designed around alpha chains, so this beta chain is a stray read whose abundance carries little weight. The V gene is TRBV29-1, the J gene TRBJ2-1; possibly TRBD1 or TRBD2 for D (5 bases each). CDR3 size: 14 residues. CDR1 SQVTM and CDR2 ANQGSEA come from the germline V gene. V lost 6 bases and J lost 5, with 17 bases in between. CDR3 coding DNA: TGCAGCGTCAACTTCGGGACGGGTCACAATGAGCAGTTCTTC. It yields the protein CSVNFGTGHNEQFF.

In its sample, this clonotype is medium-sized (0.01 to 0.1%). This beta chain lies outside the target of a library built for alpha chains; its clone size means little. The rearrangement uses TRBV27 and TRBJ1-2; tentatively, D is TRBD1 (6 bases). The V end was cut by 3 bases, the J end by 2 bases, with 10 bases between. The CDR3 extends over 14 amino acids. Germline V gene lookup returns CDR1 MNHEY and CDR2 SMNVEV (reference sequence). The CDR3 sequence is CASSFTGSNYGYTF. The CDR3 nucleotides read TGTGCCAGCAGTTTCACAGGGTCCAACTATGGCTACACCTTC.

This clonotype showed up many times. The library was designed around alpha chains, so this beta chain is a stray read whose abundance carries little weight. The CDR3 spells CSALWGTMNTEAFF. CDR3 nucleotides: TGCAGTGCTCTGTGGGGGACGATGAACACTGAAGCTTTCTTT. The chain joins TRBV20-1 to TRBJ1-1; tentative D call: TRBD1 (5 bases). CDR1 DFQATT and CDR2 SNEGSKA come from the germline V gene (reference sequence). This CDR3 has 14 residues. The germline V and J ends were trimmed by 5 bases and 0 bases, with 13 bases remaining between them.